One sample yielded the 27 T cell receptor beta chains listed below, sequenced in a study of response to subunit inactivated influenza vaccine. From the RT-PCR reads, TCRdb called clonotypes with MiXCR, one entry per CDR3 protein. This sample has 500,000 or so distinct CDR3 sequences, with approximately 16% found just once. The input for sequencing was CD4+ T cells sorted from PBMCs, taken about 24 months after vaccination. All receptors derive from a man between 50 and 75 years old who received an inactivated influenza vaccine.

This clonotype was counted at least ten times. The V gene is TRBV28, the J gene TRBJ2-7; 13 bases are a match to TRBD2. Looked up from germline, CDR1 is MDHEN and CDR2 is SYDVKM. The CDR3 runs 19 residues. The V and J ends lost 2 bases and 0 bases, in that order; junction bases with no gene match: 10. CDR3 in amino acids: CASSLGDAWTSGSSYEQYF. CDR3 sequence (DNA): TGTGCCAGCAGTTTAGGCGACGCCTGGACTAGCGGGAGCTCCTACGAGCAGTACTTC.

This clonotype has just a few counts. The chain combines TRBV12-3 or TRBV12-4 with TRBJ2-1; 13 bases are a match to TRBD2. V lost 3 bases to trimming and J lost 0 bases; unmatched junction nucleotides: 8. This CDR3 is built from 19 residues. The DNA of the CDR3 is TGTGCCAGCAGTTTCGCGGGACTAGCGGGGTGGAGCTCCTACAATGAGCAGTTCTTC. The encoded protein is CASSFAGLAGWSSYNEQFF.

The V gene is TRBV6-2 or TRBV6-3, the J gene TRBJ2-6; 10 positions agree with TRBD1. CDR1 is MNHEY, CDR2 SVGEGT, per germline. V gave up 5 bases and J gave up 0 bases; unmatched junction bases: 7. This CDR3 contains 18 residues. Written as DNA, the CDR3 is TGTGCCAGCAGTACCCGGGACAGGGGTTTCTCTGGGGCCAACGTCCTGACTTTC. Amino acids: CASSTRDRGFSGANVLTF.

In this sample, this clonotype turned up a few times. The rearrangement uses TRBV4-1 and TRBJ1-4; D gene ambiguous. The ends were cut back, 1 base at V and 4 bases at J, with 7 bases in the middle. Germline V gene lookup returns CDR1 MGHRA and CDR2 YSYEKL. This CDR3 is built from 14 residues. CDR3 region: CASSQVLINEKLFF. The CDR3 coding sequence is TGCGCCAGCAGCCAAGTTCTGATTAATGAAAAACTGTTTTTT.

This clonotype turned up a few times. V and J are TRBV7-2 and TRBJ2-1; 7 nucleotides agree with TRBD2. There are 16 residues in the CDR3. Germline V CDR1 and CDR2: SGHTA, FQGNSA. Germline trimming cut 3 bases from V and 6 bases from J; bases unmatched to any gene: 11. CDR3 nucleotide sequence: TGTGCCAGCAGCTTTAACAGCGGGACGGGCATCAATGAGCAGTTCTTC. This gives the protein CASSFNSGTGINEQFF.

This rearrangement joins TRBV5-1 to TRBJ2-1; 11 nucleotides line up with TRBD2. Losses at the gene ends were 0 bases for V and 6 bases for J; bases not matched to a gene: 5. Germline V gene sequence: CDR1 SGHRS, CDR2 YFSETQ. The CDR3 is made up of 16 amino acids. The CDR3 protein is CASSLGLAGGINEQFF. The CDR3 region has the DNA TGCGCCAGCAGCTTGGGCCTAGCGGGAGGAATCAATGAGCAGTTCTTC.

This clonotype was detected a few times. This chain uses TRBV6-2 or TRBV6-3 with TRBJ1-2, with D unclear. The V end was cut by 6 bases, the J end by 4 bases, with 15 bases between. The CDR3 runs to 14 residues. The germline V gene encodes CDR1 MNHEY and CDR2 SVGEGT. Here the CDR3 DNA reads TGTGCCAGCAGACCCAGGTCCCGATCCTATGGCTACACCTTC. Translating it yields CASRPRSRSYGYTF.

This clonotype appeared a few times. The chain combines TRBV2 with TRBJ2-2; D is perhaps TRBD2 (6 bases). V lost 3 bases and J 3 bases, leaving 11 bases between the germline ends. The V gene's germline CDR1 is SNHLY and CDR2 FYNNEI. This CDR3 is built from 15 residues. The CDR3 sequence is CASSEVQRDTGELFF. The CDR3 DNA sequence: TGTGCCAGCAGTGAGGTTCAGCGGGACACCGGGGAGCTGTTTTTT.

J is TRBJ2-1 and V is TRBV12-3 or TRBV12-4; a possible D gene is TRBD2 (5 bases). The CDR3 length is 15 residues. Trimming removed 6 bases at V and 0 bases at J, with 12 bases between. CDR3: CASRTSSSSYNEQFF. The CDR3 DNA is TGTGCCAGCAGAACTAGTTCTAGCTCCTACAATGAGCAGTTCTTC.

This clonotype has just a few counts. The chain carries TRBV15 and TRBJ2-7; 7 bases match TRBD2. The CDR3 consists of 12 residues. The germline V gene has CDR1 LNHNV and CDR2 YYDKDF (reference sequence). Trimming cost V 5 bases and J 6 bases; bases outside gene matches: 4. This CDR3 reads CATSPREAEQYF. CDR3 DNA: TGTGCCACCAGCCCCCGGGAGGCCGAGCAGTACTTC.

V usage is TRBV9 and J usage is TRBJ2-3, with D maybe TRBD1 (6 bases). CDR3 length equals 15 residues. Germline V gene lookup returns CDR1 SGDLS and CDR2 YYNGEE. Between the trimmed V and J ends, which lost 4 bases and 0 bases, there was a span of 12 bases. CDR3 sequence reads: CASSLMTGSTDTQYF. CDR3 nucleotides: TGTGCCAGCAGCTTAATGACAGGTAGCACAGATACGCAGTATTTT.

This sequence joins TRBV28 and TRBJ1-5; D might be TRBD1 (6 bases). V was shortened by 5 bases and J by 1 base, with 15 bases between the two germline ends. The germline CDR1 and CDR2 sequences are MDHEN and SYDVKM. The CDR3 runs 16 residues. The chain's CDR3 is CASSAPKDRSNQPQHF. CDR3 DNA sequence: TGTGCCAGCAGTGCCCCTAAGGACAGAAGCAATCAGCCCCAGCATTTT.

The rearrangement links TRBV2 to TRBJ2-1; TRBD2 matches at 8 bases. Germline-derived CDR1 and CDR2 are SNHLY and FYNNEI. With 7 bases clipped from V and 2 bases from J, the junction kept 7 bases outside the gene matches. The CDR3 consists of 15 residues. Here the CDR3 DNA reads TGTGCCAGCAAAATAGATAGCGGGACCTACAATGAGCAGTTCTTC. Translation gives CASKIDSGTYNEQFF.

This clonotype was counted between two and nine times. The rearrangement uses TRBV12-3 or TRBV12-4 and TRBJ1-4, with TRBD1 matching 8 bases. The CDR3 has 14 amino acids. Trimming took 5 bases from V and 4 from J; bases not matched to a gene: 3. CDR3 in amino acids: CASSGDRINEKLFF. DNA for the CDR3: TGTGCCAGCAGTGGGGACAGGATTAATGAAAAACTGTTTTTT.

In this sample, this clonotype turned up a few times. The DNA for the CDR3 is TGTGCCAGCTGGACTAGCCAGCGAAGAGATACGCAGTATTTT. Translated, it gives CASWTSQRRDTQYF. V gene TRBV28 combines with J gene TRBJ2-3; TRBD2 matches 8 bases. Germline V gene lookup returns CDR1 MDHEN and CDR2 SYDVKM. This CDR3 spans 14 amino acids. V shed 8 bases, J shed 5 bases, and the junction held 9 bases outside the gene matches.

This chain links TRBV4-1 with TRBJ2-3; 9 bases agree with TRBD1. Germline CDR1 and CDR2: MGHRA and YSYEKL. This CDR3 is built from 14 residues. V dropped 1 base and J dropped 8; count of bases not matched to a gene: 4. CDR3 region: CASSQGGQGTTQYF. The CDR3 DNA is TGCGCCAGCAGCCAAGGGGGACAGGGAACTACGCAGTATTTT.

This clonotype was picked up a small number of times. The V call is TRBV20-1, the J call TRBJ2-7; 11 nucleotides align to TRBD2. The trim removed 0 bases at V and 3 bases at J, leaving 10 bases unmatched. CDR3 length: 17 residues. The V gene's germline CDR1 is DFQATT and CDR2 SNEGSKA (reference sequence). The CDR3 DNA is TGCAGTGCTAGAGATCTCCTAGCGGGGGGTCTCCTCTACGAGCAGTACTTC. This sequence encodes CSARDLLAGGLLYEQYF.

The table lists this clonotype with many counts. The chain is built from TRBV6-5 and TRBJ1-5; D may be TRBD1 (6 bases). Germline lookup yields CDR1 MNHEY and CDR2 SVGAGI. The CDR3 spans 18 residues. V was cut by 0 bases and J by 0 bases, with 15 bases left in between. The CDR3 DNA follows: TGTGCCAGCAGTTACTCGAGTAGGGGGAGGTATAGCAATCAGCCCCAGCATTTT. It codes for CASSYSSRGRYSNQPQHF.

Many counts were recorded for this clonotype. This rearrangement joins TRBV11-3 to TRBJ2-2; unclear D gene. This CDR3 comprises 12 residues. Germline assignment: CDR1 SGHNT and CDR2 YENEEA. Trimming stripped 4 bases from V and 6 bases from J, with 6 bases between. CDR3 coding DNA: TGTGCCAGCAGCTCGTTCCCCGGGGAGCTGTTTTTT. This sequence encodes CASSSFPGELFF.

This clonotype was counted between two and nine times. The J gene is TRBJ2-3, the V gene TRBV9; 7 bases match TRBD1. CDR3 size: 14 residues. Losses at the gene ends were 4 bases for V and 4 bases for J; bases not matched to a gene: 6. CDR1 and CDR2 (germline): SGDLS, YYNGEE. CDR3 amino acids: CASSPRTGPDTQYF. In DNA, the CDR3 is TGTGCCAGCAGCCCCCGGACAGGCCCAGATACGCAGTATTTT.

This clonotype has more than one count but fewer than ten. The chain is built from TRBV7-2 and TRBJ2-6, with unresolved D. The CDR3 totals 17 residues. The V gene lost 1 base and the J gene lost 3 bases, with 13 bases spanning the gap. Germline V gene lookup returns CDR1 SGHTA and CDR2 FQGNSA. This CDR3 reads CASSLVGKAFGANVLTF. For the CDR3, the DNA is TGTGCCAGCAGCTTAGTAGGGAAGGCGTTTGGGGCCAACGTCCTGACTTTC.

The chain is built from TRBV6-2 or TRBV6-3 and TRBJ2-7, with D hard to call. Germline CDR1 is MNHEY and CDR2 is SVGEGT. V was pared by 8 bases and J by 0 bases, with 8 bases between. The CDR3 length is 12 residues. Here the CDR3 DNA reads TGTGCCAGCGCCACTTTCTCCTACGAGCAGTACTTC. Amino acids: CASATFSYEQYF.

This clonotype was seen a handful of times. This chain joins TRBV2 and TRBJ2-1; TRBD2 matches at 13 bases. The CDR3 has 20 residues. CDR1 is SNHLY, CDR2 FYNNEI, per germline. The V gene end was trimmed by 0 bases and the J gene end by 0 bases; junction bases not matched to a gene: 8. CDR3 protein: CASSEAGTSGVLPSYNEQFF. CDR3 bases: TGTGCCAGCAGTGAAGCGGGGACTAGCGGGGTTCTACCCTCCTACAATGAGCAGTTCTTC.

This chain uses TRBV6-2 or TRBV6-3 with TRBJ2-7; D gene uncertain. Germline-derived CDR1 and CDR2 are MNHEY and SVGEGT. This CDR3 region has 13 residues. V gave up 5 bases and J gave up 4 bases, with 12 bases separating them. The CDR3 nucleotides read TGTGCCAGCAGTCCTGGGTTTGGGTACGAGCAGTACTTC. Translated, it gives CASSPGFGYEQYF.

The J gene is TRBJ2-2, the V gene TRBV27, with D perhaps assigned TRBD1 or TRBD2 (5 bases each). Germline V gene sequence: CDR1 MNHEY, CDR2 SMNVEV (reference sequence). This CDR3 comprises 14 residues. Between the trimmed V and J ends, which lost 10 bases and 5 bases, there was a span of 17 bases. The CDR3 loop is CATQFDWGTGELFF. In DNA, the CDR3 is TGTGCCACCCAGTTTGATTGGGGGACCGGGGAGCTGTTTTTT.

This clonotype was observed a few times. The rearrangement links TRBV12-3 or TRBV12-4 to TRBJ2-7; TRBD1 aligns across 9 bases. The CDR3 has 14 amino acids. Germline trimming cut 3 bases from V and 6 bases from J; bases unmatched to any gene: 6. The CDR3 is CASSLGTGKSEQYF. As DNA, the CDR3 is TGTGCCAGCAGTTTGGGGACAGGGAAATCCGAGCAGTACTTC.

The J gene is TRBJ2-7, the V gene TRBV5-1; 11 bases are a match to TRBD2. This CDR3 region has 14 residues. V lost 4 bases to trimming and J lost 3 bases; unmatched junction nucleotides: 3. Germline V gene sequence: CDR1 SGHRS, CDR2 YFSETQ. The CDR3 here is CASSGTSGGYEQYF. The CDR3 bases are TGCGCCAGCAGCGGAACTAGCGGGGGCTACGAGCAGTACTTC. The full variable domain, with the rest looked up from reference TRBV5-1 and TRBJ2-7, is KAGVTQTPRYLIKTRGQQVTLSCSPISGHRSVSWYQQTPGQGLQFLFEYFSETQRNKGNFPGRFSGRQFSNSRSEMNVSTLELGDSALYLCASSGTSGGYEQYFGPGTRLTVT.